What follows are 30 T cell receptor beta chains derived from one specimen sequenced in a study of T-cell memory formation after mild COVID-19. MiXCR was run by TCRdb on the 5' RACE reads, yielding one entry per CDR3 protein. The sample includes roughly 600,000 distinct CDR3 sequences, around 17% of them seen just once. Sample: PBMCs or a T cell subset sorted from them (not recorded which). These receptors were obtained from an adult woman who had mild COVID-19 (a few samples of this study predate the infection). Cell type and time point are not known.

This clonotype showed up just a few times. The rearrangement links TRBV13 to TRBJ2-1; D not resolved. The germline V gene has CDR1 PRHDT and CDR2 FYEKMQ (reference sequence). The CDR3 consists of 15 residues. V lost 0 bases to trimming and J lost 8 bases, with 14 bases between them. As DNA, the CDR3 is TGTGCCAGCAGCTTAGGGGCACTCGCCCAATATGAGCAGTTCTTC. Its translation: CASSLGALAQYEQFF.

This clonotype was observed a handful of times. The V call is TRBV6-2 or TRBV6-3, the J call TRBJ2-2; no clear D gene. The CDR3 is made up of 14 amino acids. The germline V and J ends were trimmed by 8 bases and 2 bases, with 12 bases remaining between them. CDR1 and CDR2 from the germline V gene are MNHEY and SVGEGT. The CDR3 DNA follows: TGTGCCAGCGGAGTGGGTATCAACACCGGGGAGCTGTTTTTT. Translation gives CASGVGINTGELFF.

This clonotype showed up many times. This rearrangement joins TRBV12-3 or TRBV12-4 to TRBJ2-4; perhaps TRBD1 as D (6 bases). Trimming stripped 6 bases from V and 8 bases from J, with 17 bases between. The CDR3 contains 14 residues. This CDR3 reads CASSLGHLLDIQYF. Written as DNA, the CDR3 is TGTGCCAGCAGCTTGGGACACCTGTTGGACATTCAGTACTTC.

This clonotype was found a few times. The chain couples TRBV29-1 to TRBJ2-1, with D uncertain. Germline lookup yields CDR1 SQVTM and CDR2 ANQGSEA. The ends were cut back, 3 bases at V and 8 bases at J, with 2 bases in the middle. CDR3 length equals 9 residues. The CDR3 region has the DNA TGCAGCGTTGAGTATGAGCAGTTCTTC. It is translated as CSVEYEQFF.

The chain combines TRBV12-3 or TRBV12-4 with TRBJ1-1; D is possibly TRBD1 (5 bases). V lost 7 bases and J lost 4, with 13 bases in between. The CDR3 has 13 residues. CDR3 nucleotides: TGTGCCAGCACCCCCGGGGGGGGCACTGAAGCTTTCTTT. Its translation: CASTPGGGTEAFF.

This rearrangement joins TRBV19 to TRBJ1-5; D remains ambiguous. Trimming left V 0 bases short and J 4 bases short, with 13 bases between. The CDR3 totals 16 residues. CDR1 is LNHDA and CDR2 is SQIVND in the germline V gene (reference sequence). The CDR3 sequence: CASSIDLPWLNQPQHF. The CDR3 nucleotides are TGTGCCAGTAGTATAGATCTCCCCTGGTTGAATCAGCCCCAGCATTTT. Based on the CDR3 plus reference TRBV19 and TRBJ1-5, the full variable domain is DGGITQSPKYLFRKEGQNVTLSCEQNLNHDAMYWYRQDPGQGLRLIYYSQIVNDFQKGDIAEGYSVSREKKESFPLTVTSAQKNPTAFYLCASSIDLPWLNQPQHFGDGTRLSIL.

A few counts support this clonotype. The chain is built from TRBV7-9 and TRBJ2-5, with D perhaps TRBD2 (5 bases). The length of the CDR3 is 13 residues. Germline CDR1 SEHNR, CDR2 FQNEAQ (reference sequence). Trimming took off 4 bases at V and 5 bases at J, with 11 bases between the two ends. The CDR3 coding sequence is TGTGCCAGCAGCTCCGTCAGAGGGGAGACCCAGTACTTC. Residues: CASSSVRGETQYF.

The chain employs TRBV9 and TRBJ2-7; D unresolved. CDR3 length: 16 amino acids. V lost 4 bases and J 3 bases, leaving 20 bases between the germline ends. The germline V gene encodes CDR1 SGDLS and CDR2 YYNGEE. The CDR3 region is CASSPRMVAANYEQYF. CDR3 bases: TGTGCCAGCAGCCCCCGTATGGTGGCGGCTAACTACGAGCAGTACTTC.

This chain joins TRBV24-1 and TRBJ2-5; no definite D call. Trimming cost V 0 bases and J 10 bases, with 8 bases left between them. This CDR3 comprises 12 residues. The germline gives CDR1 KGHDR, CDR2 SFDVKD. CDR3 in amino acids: CATSDLLSYQYF. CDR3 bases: TGTGCCACCAGTGATTTGTTGTCTTACCAGTACTTC.

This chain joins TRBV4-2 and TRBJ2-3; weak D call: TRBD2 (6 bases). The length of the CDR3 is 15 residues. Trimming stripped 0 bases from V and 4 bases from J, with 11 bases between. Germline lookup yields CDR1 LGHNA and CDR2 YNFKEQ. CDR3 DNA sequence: TGTGCCAGCAGCCAAGAGGCGGGAAATGCAGATACGCAGTATTTT. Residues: CASSQEAGNADTQYF.

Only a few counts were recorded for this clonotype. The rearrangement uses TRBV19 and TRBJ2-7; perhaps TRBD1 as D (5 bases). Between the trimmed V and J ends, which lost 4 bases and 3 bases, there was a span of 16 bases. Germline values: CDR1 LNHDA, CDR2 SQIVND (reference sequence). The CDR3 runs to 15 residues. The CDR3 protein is CASSNGAGQNYEQYF. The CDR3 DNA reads TGTGCCAGTAGTAATGGGGCAGGACAAAACTACGAGCAGTACTTC.

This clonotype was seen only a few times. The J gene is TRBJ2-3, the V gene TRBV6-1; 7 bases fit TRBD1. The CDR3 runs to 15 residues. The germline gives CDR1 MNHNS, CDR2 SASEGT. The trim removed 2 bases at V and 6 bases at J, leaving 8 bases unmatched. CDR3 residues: CASSELTGAADTQYF. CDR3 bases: TGTGCCAGCAGTGAATTAACAGGGGCGGCGGATACGCAGTATTTT.

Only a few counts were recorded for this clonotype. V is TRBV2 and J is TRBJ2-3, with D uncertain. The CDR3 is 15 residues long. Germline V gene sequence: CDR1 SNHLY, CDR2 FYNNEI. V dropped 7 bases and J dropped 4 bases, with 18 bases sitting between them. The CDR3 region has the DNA TGTGCCAGCATCATAGGCATGGGGTCCCCAGATACGCAGTATTTT. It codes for CASIIGMGSPDTQYF. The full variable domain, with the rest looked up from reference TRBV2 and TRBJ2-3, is EPEVTQTPSHQVTQMGQEVILRCVPISNHLYFYWYRQILGQKVEFLVSFYNNEISEKSEIFDDQFSVERPDGSNFTLKIRSTKLEDSAMYFCASIIGMGSPDTQYFGPGTRLTVL.

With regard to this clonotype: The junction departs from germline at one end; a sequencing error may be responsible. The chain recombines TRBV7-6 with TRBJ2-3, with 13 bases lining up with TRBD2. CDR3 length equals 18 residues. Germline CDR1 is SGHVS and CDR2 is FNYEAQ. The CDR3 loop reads CASSLAGTSGARTDTQYF. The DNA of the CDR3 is TGTGCCAGCAGCCTAGCGGGGACTAGCGGGGCTCGCACAGATACGCAGTATTTT.

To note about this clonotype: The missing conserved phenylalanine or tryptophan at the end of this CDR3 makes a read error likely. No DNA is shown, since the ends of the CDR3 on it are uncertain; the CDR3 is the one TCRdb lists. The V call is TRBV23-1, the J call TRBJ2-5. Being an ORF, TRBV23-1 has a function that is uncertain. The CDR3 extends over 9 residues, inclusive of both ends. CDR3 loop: CASSQPQTL.

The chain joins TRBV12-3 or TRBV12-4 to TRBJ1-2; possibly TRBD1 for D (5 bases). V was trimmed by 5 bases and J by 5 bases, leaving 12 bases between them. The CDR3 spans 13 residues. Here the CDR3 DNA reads TGTGCCAGCAGTCAACGGGAGGGGTATGGCTACACCTTC. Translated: CASSQREGYGYTF.

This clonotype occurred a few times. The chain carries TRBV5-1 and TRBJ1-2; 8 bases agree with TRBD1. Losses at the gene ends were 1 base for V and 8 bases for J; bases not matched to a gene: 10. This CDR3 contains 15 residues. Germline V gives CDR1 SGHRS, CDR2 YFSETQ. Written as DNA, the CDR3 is TGCGCCAGCAGCTTGAGGTCAGGGGGCTTGAACGGCTACACCTTC. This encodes CASSLRSGGLNGYTF.

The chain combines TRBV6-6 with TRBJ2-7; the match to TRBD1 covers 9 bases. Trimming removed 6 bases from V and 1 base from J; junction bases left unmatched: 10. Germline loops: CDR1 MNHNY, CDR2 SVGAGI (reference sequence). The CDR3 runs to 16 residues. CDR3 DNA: TGTGCCAGCAGGAATACAGGGGGCTTACGGTCCTACGAGCAGTACTTC. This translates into CASRNTGGLRSYEQYF.

The DNA for the CDR3 is TGCGCCAGCAGGTCGTCTAGCACAGATACGCAGTATTTT. Residues: CASRSSSTDTQYF. The chain has TRBV5-1 and TRBJ2-3; D gene ambiguous. Trimming took off 5 bases at V and 0 bases at J, with 7 bases between the two ends. The CDR3 runs 13 residues. Germline values: CDR1 SGHRS, CDR2 YFSETQ.

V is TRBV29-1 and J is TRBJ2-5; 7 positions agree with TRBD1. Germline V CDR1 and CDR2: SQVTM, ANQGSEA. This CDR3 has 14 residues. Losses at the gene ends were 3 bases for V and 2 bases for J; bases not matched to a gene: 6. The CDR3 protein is CSVDPSRGQETQYF. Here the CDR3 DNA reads TGCAGCGTTGATCCCAGCAGGGGGCAAGAGACCCAGTACTTC.

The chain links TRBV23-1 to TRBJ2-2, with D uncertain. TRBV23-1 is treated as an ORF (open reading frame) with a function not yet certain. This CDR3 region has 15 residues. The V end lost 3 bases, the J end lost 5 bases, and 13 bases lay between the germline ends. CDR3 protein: CASSHPPLNTGELFF. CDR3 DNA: TGCGCCAGCAGTCATCCTCCACTGAATACCGGGGAGCTGTTTTTT.

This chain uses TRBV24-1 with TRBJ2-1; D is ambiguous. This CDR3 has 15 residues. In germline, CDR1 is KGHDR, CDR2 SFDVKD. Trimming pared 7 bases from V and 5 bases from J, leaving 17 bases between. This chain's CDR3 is CATRATETYNNEQFF. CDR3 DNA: TGTGCCACCAGGGCTACAGAAACCTATAACAATGAGCAGTTCTTC.

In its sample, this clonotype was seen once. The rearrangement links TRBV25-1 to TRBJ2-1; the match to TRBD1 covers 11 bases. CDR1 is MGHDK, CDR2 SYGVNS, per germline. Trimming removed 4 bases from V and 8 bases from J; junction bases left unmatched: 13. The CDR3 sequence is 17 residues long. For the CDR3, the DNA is TGTGCCAGCAGTGGAAAACATCCGGGACAGGGGGTCCATGAGCAGTTCTTC. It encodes CASSGKHPGQGVHEQFF.

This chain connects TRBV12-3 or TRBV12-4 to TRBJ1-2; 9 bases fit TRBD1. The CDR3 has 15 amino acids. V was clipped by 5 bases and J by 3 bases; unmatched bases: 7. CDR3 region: CASSDRRDRDYGYTF. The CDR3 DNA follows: TGTGCCAGCAGTGACCGCCGGGACAGGGACTATGGCTACACCTTC.

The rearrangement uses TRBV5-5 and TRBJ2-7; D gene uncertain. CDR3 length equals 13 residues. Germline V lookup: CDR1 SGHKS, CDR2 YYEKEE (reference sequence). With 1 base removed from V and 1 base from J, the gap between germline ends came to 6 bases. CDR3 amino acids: CASSLYPSYEQYF. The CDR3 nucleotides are TGTGCCAGCAGCTTGTATCCGTCCTACGAGCAGTACTTC.

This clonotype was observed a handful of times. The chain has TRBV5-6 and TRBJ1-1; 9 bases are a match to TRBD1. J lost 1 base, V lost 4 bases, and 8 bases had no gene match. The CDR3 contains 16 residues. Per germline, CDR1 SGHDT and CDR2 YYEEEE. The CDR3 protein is CASSKTPGQGNTEAFF. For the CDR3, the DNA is TGTGCCAGCAGCAAAACCCCGGGACAGGGGAACACTGAAGCTTTCTTT. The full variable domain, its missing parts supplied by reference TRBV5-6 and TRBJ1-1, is DAGVTQSPTHLIKTRGQQVTLRCSPKSGHDTVSWYQQALGQGPQFIFQYYEEEERQRGNFPDRFSGHQFPNYSSELNVNALLLGDSALYLCASSKTPGQGNTEAFFGQGTRLTVV.

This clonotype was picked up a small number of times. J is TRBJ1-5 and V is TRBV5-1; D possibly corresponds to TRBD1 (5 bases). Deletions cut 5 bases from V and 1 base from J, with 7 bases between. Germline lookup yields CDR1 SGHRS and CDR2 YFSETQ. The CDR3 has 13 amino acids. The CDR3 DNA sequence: TGCGCCAGCAGAGGGGAAAGCAATCAGCCCCAGCATTTT. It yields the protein CASRGESNQPQHF. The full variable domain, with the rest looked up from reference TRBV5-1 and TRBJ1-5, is KAGVTQTPRYLIKTRGQQVTLSCSPISGHRSVSWYQQTPGQGLQFLFEYFSETQRNKGNFPGRFSGRQFSNSRSEMNVSTLELGDSALYLCASRGESNQPQHFGDGTRLSIL.

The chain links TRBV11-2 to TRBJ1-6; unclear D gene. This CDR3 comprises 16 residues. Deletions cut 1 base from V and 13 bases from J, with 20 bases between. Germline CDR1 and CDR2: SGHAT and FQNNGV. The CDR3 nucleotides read TGTGCCAGCAGCTTAGCCGGCGGCATTGCGAGGTCTCCCCTCCACTTT. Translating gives CASSLAGGIARSPLHF.

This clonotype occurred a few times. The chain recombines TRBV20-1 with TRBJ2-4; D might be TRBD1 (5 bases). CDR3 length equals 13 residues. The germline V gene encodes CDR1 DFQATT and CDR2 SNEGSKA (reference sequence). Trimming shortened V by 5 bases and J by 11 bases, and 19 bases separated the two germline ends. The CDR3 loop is CSAQAGLFMVQYF. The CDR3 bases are TGCAGTGCTCAAGCAGGGTTGTTTATGGTTCAGTACTTC.

The CDR3 coding sequence is TGCAGCGTTGTGGCGGAGGTCGGGTACGAGCAGTACTTC. It is translated as CSVVAEVGYEQYF. This chain joins TRBV29-1 and TRBJ2-7; D may be TRBD2 (5 bases). V lost 4 bases and J lost 4, with 14 bases in between. The CDR3 is 13 amino acids. Germline-derived CDR1 and CDR2 are SQVTM and ANQGSEA.